The 27 T cell receptor beta chains reported below all come from one sample, sequenced in a study of CD8 T cells in ankylosing spondylitis. TCRdb re-called the 5' RACE reads through MiXCR, storing one row per CDR3 protein. The sample contains around 340,000 distinct CDR3 sequences, 20% to 25% of which appear only once. Material: blood, either unsorted or a sorted T cell fraction (not recorded which). Receptors were obtained from a male donor with ankylosing spondylitis or in good health (not recorded which).

Only a few counts were recorded for this clonotype. The chain combines TRBV12-5 with TRBJ1-6, with 7 bases matching TRBD1. CDR1 LGHNT and CDR2 FRNRAP come from the germline V gene. V lost 2 bases, J lost 7 bases, and 5 bases stayed unmatched. The CDR3 is 15 residues long. CDR3 loop: CASGLPRDSNSPLHF. CDR3 bases: TGTGCTAGTGGTTTGCCCCGGGACAGCAATTCACCCCTCCACTTT.

The chain links TRBV7-2 to TRBJ1-5; D may be TRBD1 (5 bases). Deletions cut 3 bases from V and 1 base from J, with 13 bases between. Germline lookup yields CDR1 SGHTA and CDR2 FQGNSA. The CDR3 is made up of 16 amino acids. The CDR3 coding sequence is TGTGCCAGCAGCTTCACGGGGCTTGCGAGCAATCAGCCCCAGCATTTT. It encodes CASSFTGLASNQPQHF.

This clonotype occurred a few times. The rearrangement joins TRBV30 to TRBJ2-1; 9 bases are a match to TRBD1. The CDR3 is 15 amino acids. J was trimmed by 8 bases and V by 7 bases; bases with no gene match: 15. In germline, CDR1 is GTSNPN, CDR2 SVGIG (reference sequence). CDR3 residues: CAYSLRDRALDEQFF. The CDR3 DNA reads TGTGCCTACTCCCTCCGGGACAGGGCTTTAGATGAGCAGTTCTTC.

V gene TRBV28 combines with J gene TRBJ2-1; weak D call: TRBD2 (6 bases). Germline CDR1 MDHEN, CDR2 SYDVKM. The CDR3 totals 18 residues. The V end lost 3 bases, the J end lost 1 base, and 19 bases lay between the germline ends. As DNA, the CDR3 is TGTGCCAGCAGTTTTTTTTTTGCAGCGGGCGAGTCCTACAATGAGCAGTTCTTC. Translation: CASSFFFAAGESYNEQFF.

The chain combines TRBV9 with TRBJ2-3, with D perhaps matching TRBD2 (5 bases). CDR1 and CDR2 (germline): SGDLS, YYNGEE. Deletions cut 3 bases from V and 11 bases from J, with 19 bases between. The length of the CDR3 is 14 residues. CDR3 bases: TGTGCCAGCAGCGGCACCGGGAACCCAGTGGGGCAGTATTTT. It yields the protein CASSGTGNPVGQYF.

This chain connects TRBV7-6 to TRBJ1-5; D perhaps matches TRBD1 (5 bases). The V and J ends lost 2 bases and 0 bases respectively, with 14 bases between them. Germline V gives CDR1 SGHVS, CDR2 FNYEAQ. This CDR3 contains 17 residues. CDR3 amino acids: CASSLNRGAASNQPQHF. The CDR3 nucleotides are TGTGCCAGCAGCTTAAATAGGGGCGCGGCTAGCAATCAGCCCCAGCATTTT.

The V gene is TRBV30, the J gene TRBJ2-2, with D tentatively TRBD1 (5 bases). Between the trimmed V and J ends, which lost 5 bases and 0 bases, there was a span of 13 bases. CDR3 length: 15 residues. The germline CDR1 and CDR2 sequences are GTSNPN and SVGIG (reference sequence). CDR3 coding DNA: TGTGCCTGGGAACAGGCGGCCGCGAACACCGGGGAGCTGTTTTTT. This sequence encodes CAWEQAAANTGELFF.

With regard to this clonotype: The junction does not match germline at one end; this may be a read error. The V gene is TRBV4-1, the J gene TRBJ2-5; D might be TRBD1 (6 bases). The CDR3 covers 14 residues. CDR1 MGHRA and CDR2 YSYEKL come from the germline V gene. The CDR3 spells CTSSQGTEDQTQYF. The DNA for the CDR3 is TGCACCAGCAGCCAGGGGACGGAGGACCAGACCCAGTACTTC.

This clonotype has more than one count but fewer than ten. This chain uses TRBV5-1 with TRBJ2-1; a weak D match, TRBD2 (5 bases). The germline gives CDR1 SGHRS, CDR2 YFSETQ. The CDR3 covers 12 residues. The V gene lost 4 bases and the J gene lost 8 bases, with 10 bases spanning the gap. Here the CDR3 DNA reads TGCGCCAGCAGCCCGGACTCATATGAGCAGTTCTTC. It encodes CASSPDSYEQFF.

Only a few counts were recorded for this clonotype. The chain couples TRBV28 to TRBJ2-1; no definite D call. Germline lookup yields CDR1 MDHEN and CDR2 SYDVKM. Deletions cut 2 bases from V and 10 bases from J, with 9 bases between. The CDR3 runs to 12 residues. CDR3 protein: CASSLIPAEQFF. CDR3 coding DNA: TGTGCCAGCAGTTTAATCCCGGCAGAGCAGTTCTTC.

The V and J genes are TRBV5-5 and TRBJ2-7; no reliable D call. CDR1 SGHKS and CDR2 YYEKEE come from the germline V gene (reference sequence). V was shortened by 4 bases and J by 1 base, with 15 bases between the two germline ends. The CDR3 sequence is 15 residues long. The CDR3 reads CASSPDRFLSYEQYF. DNA of the CDR3: TGTGCCAGCAGCCCTGACCGTTTTTTATCCTACGAGCAGTACTTC. Together with reference TRBV5-5 and TRBJ2-7, the CDR3 gives the full variable domain: DAGVTQSPTHLIKTRGQQVTLRCSPISGHKSVSWYQQVLGQGPQFIFQYYEKEERGRGNFPDRFSARQFPNYSSELNVNALLLGDSALYLCASSPDRFLSYEQYFGPGTRLTVT.

The chain carries TRBV7-9 and TRBJ2-7; D is ambiguous. The CDR3 extends over 15 amino acids. Trimming pared 4 bases from V and 0 bases from J, leaving 13 bases between. Germline V lookup: CDR1 SEHNR, CDR2 FQNEAQ (reference sequence). The CDR3 DNA sequence: TGTGCCAGCAGCTCCCCGGCGACGGGCTCCTACGAGCAGTACTTC. It is translated as CASSSPATGSYEQYF.

This clonotype was recorded a few times. The chain recombines TRBV7-2 with TRBJ2-5; 11 positions agree with TRBD2. Trimming removed 3 bases from V and 4 bases from J; junction bases left unmatched: 4. The CDR3 extends over 15 amino acids. From germline, CDR1 is SGHTA and CDR2 FQGNSA. CDR3 in amino acids: CASSFGLAGGETQYF. The CDR3 coding sequence is TGTGCCAGCAGCTTTGGCCTAGCGGGGGGAGAGACCCAGTACTTC.

This clonotype was detected a few times. The chain joins TRBV7-2 to TRBJ2-5, with 14 bases that match TRBD2. There are 17 residues in the CDR3. The trim removed 3 bases at V and 2 bases at J, leaving 5 bases unmatched. In germline, CDR1 is SGHTA, CDR2 FQGNSA. The DNA of the CDR3 is TGTGCCAGCAGCTTGGGGACTAGCGGGGGCCATCAAGAGACCCAGTACTTC. Its protein is CASSLGTSGGHQETQYF.

This clonotype was picked up a small number of times. The chain joins TRBV12-5 to TRBJ2-3; TRBD2 matches 9 bases. This CDR3 region has 18 residues. V dropped 7 bases and J dropped 3; count of bases not matched to a gene: 17. Germline loops: CDR1 LGHNT, CDR2 FRNRAP. In DNA, the CDR3 is TGTGCTAGTGCTTCGGTAACAATTCCGGGACTAGCAACAGATACGCAGTATTTT. Amino acids: CASASVTIPGLATDTQYF.

This clonotype has a handful of counts. J is TRBJ2-1 and V is TRBV20-1; a weak D match, TRBD1 (6 bases). The V gene lost 3 bases and the J gene lost 6 bases, with 12 bases spanning the gap. The germline V gene has CDR1 DFQATT and CDR2 SNEGSKA (reference sequence). CDR3 length equals 13 residues. CDR3: CSARLRGSNEQFF. CDR3 DNA: TGCAGTGCTAGGTTGAGGGGGAGCAATGAGCAGTTCTTC.

The J gene is TRBJ2-7, the V gene TRBV4-1; 9 bases are a match to TRBD1. The CDR3 has 18 residues. The trim removed 1 base at V and 3 bases at J, leaving 13 bases unmatched. The germline CDR1 and CDR2 sequences are MGHRA and YSYEKL. CDR3 nucleotides: TGCGCCAGCAGCCAAGGGGGACAGGGTGGAAGTGAGTTCTACGAGCAGTACTTC. Translating gives CASSQGGQGGSEFYEQYF.

This clonotype was seen many times. The chain combines TRBV12-3 or TRBV12-4 with TRBJ2-7; D possibly matches TRBD1 or TRBD2 (5 bases each). V was cut by 4 bases and J by 2 bases, with 12 bases left in between. The CDR3 is 14 amino acids. CDR3 in DNA: TGTGCCAGCAGTTCCGGGACGGAGACCTACGAGCAGTACTTC. This gives the protein CASSSGTETYEQYF.

The V gene is TRBV5-1, the J gene TRBJ2-7; D may be TRBD2 (6 bases). Trimming shortened V by 2 bases and J by 6 bases, and 12 bases separated the two germline ends. This CDR3 has 13 amino acids. Per the germline V gene, CDR1 is SGHRS and CDR2 is YFSETQ. CDR3 nucleotide sequence: TGCGCCAGCAGCTTTGTATGGGGGGTCGAGCAGTACTTC. It encodes CASSFVWGVEQYF.

This clonotype was found a few times. This sequence joins TRBV4-2 and TRBJ2-1; no firm D call. V dropped 4 bases and J dropped 2 bases, with 9 bases sitting between them. CDR3 length: 14 residues. Per germline, CDR1 LGHNA and CDR2 YNFKEQ. CDR3 amino acids: CASSPEAPYNEQFF. CDR3 nucleotide sequence: TGTGCCAGCAGCCCAGAGGCCCCCTACAATGAGCAGTTCTTC.

The chain carries TRBV11-2 and TRBJ2-3, with 8 bases aligning to TRBD1. Losses at the gene ends were 5 bases for V and 2 bases for J; bases not matched to a gene: 12. From germline, CDR1 is SGHAT and CDR2 FQNNGV. This CDR3 comprises 17 residues. CDR3 loop: CASSRQGQELSTDTQYF. CDR3 sequence (DNA): TGTGCCAGCAGCCGACAGGGGCAGGAACTTTCCACAGATACGCAGTATTTT.

This clonotype was recorded a few times. This chain joins TRBV7-2 and TRBJ2-7; a weak D match, TRBD1 (6 bases). With 3 bases removed from V and 0 bases from J, the gap between germline ends came to 12 bases. The CDR3 totals 15 residues. Germline V lookup: CDR1 SGHTA, CDR2 FQGNSA. In DNA, the CDR3 is TGTGCCAGCAGCTTTTACCGGGACACCTCCTACGAGCAGTACTTC. Translating gives CASSFYRDTSYEQYF.

This clonotype was counted between two and nine times. The V and J genes are TRBV7-2 and TRBJ2-5, with D possibly TRBD2 on 6 matching bases. Trimming removed 5 bases at V and 5 bases at J, with 15 bases between. This CDR3 has 14 residues. Germline values: CDR1 SGHTA, CDR2 FQGNSA. This CDR3 reads CASSEIGRRETQYF. In DNA form, the CDR3 reads TGTGCCAGCAGCGAAATCGGGAGACGGGAGACCCAGTACTTC.

The chain combines TRBV6-5 with TRBJ2-1; TRBD2 agrees at 7 bases. In germline, CDR1 is MNHEY, CDR2 SVGAGI. The ends lost 0 bases at V and 7 bases at J; junction bases unmatched: 3. This CDR3 is built from 14 residues. DNA for the CDR3: TGTGCCAGCAGTTACTCTAGGGGAGGGAATGAGCAGTTCTTC. It encodes CASSYSRGGNEQFF.

The V call is TRBV20-1, the J call TRBJ2-1; perhaps TRBD2 as D (5 bases). Germline loops: CDR1 DFQATT, CDR2 SNEGSKA (reference sequence). The V end lost 6 bases, the J end lost 0 bases, and 15 bases lay between the germline ends. CDR3 size: 15 residues. For the CDR3, the DNA is TGCAGTGCGGAAGAGGGCTGGAGCTCCTACAATGAGCAGTTCTTC. This encodes CSAEEGWSSYNEQFF.

The genes are TRBV4-1 and TRBJ2-2; the D gene is possibly TRBD2 (6 bases). Germline V lookup: CDR1 MGHRA, CDR2 YSYEKL. The CDR3 length is 16 residues. V dropped 1 base and J dropped 3 bases, with 12 bases sitting between them. CDR3 sequence (DNA): TGCGCCAGCAGCCAAGTTTTGCGCGGGGACACCGGGGAGCTGTTTTTT. Encoded protein: CASSQVLRGDTGELFF.

The CDR3 DNA is TGCAGCGGGGAGAGCTCTGGAAACACCATATATTTT. This sequence encodes CSGESSGNTIYF. The chain has TRBV29-1 and TRBJ1-3; D not resolved. This CDR3 spans 12 amino acids. V was cut by 7 bases and J by 0 bases, with 7 bases left in between. CDR1 and CDR2 (germline): SQVTM, ANQGSEA. The full variable domain, rest sourced from reference TRBV29-1 and TRBJ1-3, is SAVISQKPSRDICQRGTSLTIQCQVDSQVTMMFWYRQQPGQSLTLIATANQGSEATYESGFVIDKFPISRPNLTFSTLTVSNMSPEDSSIYLCSGESSGNTIYFGEGSWLTVV.